Below are 17 T cell receptor beta chains sequenced from a single sample in a study of T-cell reconstitution after alpha-beta-depleted transplantation in children. Unique molecular identifiers featured in how the TCRbeta library was prepared. TCRdb processed the PCR reads anew with MiXCR; each CDR3 protein has one entry. Of approximately 350,000 distinct CDR3 sequences listed, roughly 16% were seen once; the top ten hold around 43%. Sample: PBMCs, mostly from graft donor cells, taken 360 days after TCRalphabeta/CD19-depleted stem cell transplant. These receptors were collected from a male patient between 2 and 10 years old who had a stem cell transplant for acute lymphoblastic leukemia, so the T cells may come from the graft donor.

This clonotype has a single count. J is TRBJ2-3 and V is TRBV4-2; 16 bases map to TRBD2. This CDR3 comprises 18 residues. Germline CDR1 LGHNA, CDR2 YNFKEQ. V lost 3 bases, J lost 5 bases, and 8 bases stayed unmatched. CDR3 amino acids: CASSHPGTSGRAKDTQYF. Here the CDR3 DNA reads TGTGCCAGCAGCCACCCCGGGACTAGCGGGAGGGCCAAAGATACGCAGTATTTT.

The rearrangement links TRBV2 to TRBJ2-1; TRBD2 matches at 13 bases. CDR1 SNHLY and CDR2 FYNNEI come from the germline V gene. After removal of 6 bases from V and 8 bases from J, the junction contained 4 bases not matched to a gene. The CDR3 extends over 14 amino acids. The CDR3 sequence: CASRGLAGDHEQFF. As DNA, the CDR3 is TGTGCCAGCAGAGGACTAGCGGGAGATCATGAGCAGTTCTTC.

V usage is TRBV6-1 and J usage is TRBJ1-5, with D hard to call. CDR1 MNHNS and CDR2 SASEGT come from the germline V gene. The V end was cut by 6 bases, the J end by 6 bases, with 12 bases between. The CDR3 loop spans 13 amino acids. The CDR3 DNA reads as TGTGCCAGCAGCTCCTACTTGGTTCAGCCCCAGCATTTT. It encodes CASSSYLVQPQHF.

This clonotype occurred a few times. The chain employs TRBV29-1 and TRBJ2-1, with no clear D. Trimming removed 4 bases from V and 0 bases from J, with 10 bases in between. There are 14 residues in the CDR3. CDR1 SQVTM and CDR2 ANQGSEA come from the germline V gene. The CDR3 DNA reads TGCAGCGTTGTACCGGAGAGCTCCTACAATGAGCAGTTCTTC. It translates to CSVVPESSYNEQFF.

This clonotype was seen only a few times. The chain links TRBV9 to TRBJ1-2, with D unclear. Germline-derived CDR1 and CDR2 are SGDLS and YYNGEE. V was trimmed by 0 bases and J by 0 bases, leaving 9 bases between them. This CDR3 is built from 15 residues. The CDR3 region is CASSVDPDPNYGYTF. Here the CDR3 DNA reads TGTGCCAGCAGCGTAGATCCAGATCCTAACTATGGCTACACCTTC.

This clonotype has a count of ten or more. This rearrangement joins TRBV6-5 to TRBJ2-7, with D perhaps assigned TRBD1 or TRBD2 (5 bases each). The CDR3 extends over 13 amino acids. Germline CDR1 and CDR2: MNHEY and SVGAGI. V lost 2 bases and J 0 bases, leaving 5 bases between the germline ends. The CDR3 DNA sequence: TGTGCCAGCAGTTACGGGACCTCCTACGAGCAGTACTTC. Its translation is CASSYGTSYEQYF.

The chain combines TRBV9 with TRBJ2-2; TRBD1 agrees at 9 bases. The CDR3 totals 18 residues. V was clipped by 0 bases and J by 2 bases; unmatched bases: 8. Per germline, CDR1 SGDLS and CDR2 YYNGEE. As DNA, the CDR3 is TGTGCCAGCAGCGTAGTGGAGGCGGGACAGGGTAACACCGGGGAGCTGTTTTTT. Its protein product is CASSVVEAGQGNTGELFF.

The V gene is TRBV10-3, the J gene TRBJ2-2; 7 nucleotides line up with TRBD2. The trim removed 3 bases at V and 0 bases at J, leaving 4 bases unmatched. In germline, CDR1 is ENHRY, CDR2 SYGVKD. This CDR3 is built from 16 residues. The CDR3 loop reads CAISDSSGANTGELFF. The CDR3 nucleotides are TGTGCCATCAGTGACTCCAGCGGGGCGAACACCGGGGAGCTGTTTTTT.

This clonotype was seen a single time. The rearrangement joins TRBV7-2 to TRBJ2-7; D is perhaps TRBD1 (5 bases). The germline V gene encodes CDR1 SGHTA and CDR2 FQGNSA. The V end lost 0 bases, the J end lost 2 bases, and 8 bases lay between the germline ends. This CDR3 spans 14 amino acids. The CDR3: CASSLAPRAYEQYF. Written as DNA, the CDR3 is TGTGCCAGCAGCTTAGCCCCCAGGGCCTACGAGCAGTACTTC.

This clonotype was observed a handful of times. The chain couples TRBV28 to TRBJ1-3; 8 bases fit TRBD1. This CDR3 is 16 amino acids long. J was trimmed by 4 bases and V by 6 bases; bases with no gene match: 11. Germline assignment: CDR1 MDHEN and CDR2 SYDVKM. Here the CDR3 reads CASSTLQGVEGNTIYF. The CDR3 coding sequence is TGTGCCAGCAGCACCCTACAGGGGGTGGAGGGAAACACCATATATTTT.

This clonotype was observed a few times. This chain uses TRBV5-1 with TRBJ2-3, with a tentative D call TRBD2 (5 bases). Trimming left V 1 base short and J 2 bases short, with 8 bases between. CDR1 SGHRS and CDR2 YFSETQ come from the germline V gene. The CDR3 length is 14 residues. For the CDR3, the DNA is TGCGCCAGCAGCTTGACCGGGATCACAGATACGCAGTATTTT. It specifies CASSLTGITDTQYF.

The V call is TRBV4-3, the J call TRBJ1-6; TRBD1 matches at 8 bases. V was clipped by 0 bases and J by 8 bases; unmatched bases: 6. CDR3 length: 16 residues. Germline V gene lookup returns CDR1 LGHNA and CDR2 YSLEER. This chain's CDR3 is CASSQEPAGGDSPLHF. CDR3 nucleotide sequence: TGCGCCAGCAGCCAAGAACCCGCAGGGGGCGATTCACCCCTCCACTTT.

In this sample, this clonotype turned up a few times. The chain recombines TRBV28 with TRBJ2-5; D tentatively fits TRBD1 or TRBD2 (5 bases each). The V and J ends lost 3 bases and 2 bases respectively, with 13 bases between them. This CDR3 has 15 amino acids. Germline CDR1 MDHEN, CDR2 SYDVKM. In nucleotides, the CDR3 is TGTGCCAGCAGTTTGGGGGTCCGGCAGCAAGAGACCCAGTACTTC. Protein product: CASSLGVRQQETQYF.

As to this clonotype: A read error is possible here, since a much larger clone lies one base away. V is TRBV3-1 and J is TRBJ2-3; tentatively, D is TRBD2 (6 bases). The ends were cut back, 1 base at V and 11 bases at J, with 13 bases in the middle. In germline, CDR1 is LGHDT, CDR2 YNNKEL (reference sequence). The CDR3 is 13 amino acids. The CDR3 spells CASSQGQRRVQYF. CDR3 nucleotides: TGTGCCAGCAGCCAAGGACAGAGGAGGGTGCAGTATTTT.

This clonotype was observed a handful of times. The chain uses TRBV28 and TRBJ1-5, with 7 positions matching TRBD1. This CDR3 region has 15 residues. The junction had 7 bases not matched to a gene; V was cut back by 7 bases and J by 1 base. Germline CDR1 MDHEN, CDR2 SYDVKM. CDR3 protein: CASTLGQYSNQPQHF. In nucleotides, the CDR3 is TGTGCCAGCACCCTGGGACAGTACAGCAATCAGCCCCAGCATTTT. The full variable domain, with the rest looked up from reference TRBV28 and TRBJ1-5, is DVKVTQSSRYLVKRTGEKVFLECVQDMDHENMFWYRQDPGLGLRLIYFSYDVKMKEKGDIPEGYSVSREKKERFSLILESASTNQTSMYLCASTLGQYSNQPQHFGDGTRLSIL.

This chain links TRBV24-1 with TRBJ2-3; 8 bases align to TRBD1. Germline V gene data show CDR1 as KGHDR and CDR2 as SFDVKD. The CDR3 consists of 15 residues. The V segment lost 7 bases and the J segment 2 bases; nucleotides outside the gene matches: 7. CDR3 sequence: CATRGRDRHTDTQYF. In DNA form, the CDR3 reads TGTGCCACCAGAGGCCGGGACAGGCACACAGATACGCAGTATTTT.

This clonotype came up many times. The chain combines TRBV29-1 with TRBJ2-3, with D tentatively TRBD1 (5 bases). Germline loops: CDR1 SQVTM, CDR2 ANQGSEA. The CDR3 covers 13 residues. The V gene lost 5 bases and the J gene lost 0 bases, with 9 bases spanning the gap. The CDR3 sequence: CSVQRGSTDTQYF. CDR3 DNA sequence: TGCAGCGTTCAAAGGGGCAGCACAGATACGCAGTATTTT.